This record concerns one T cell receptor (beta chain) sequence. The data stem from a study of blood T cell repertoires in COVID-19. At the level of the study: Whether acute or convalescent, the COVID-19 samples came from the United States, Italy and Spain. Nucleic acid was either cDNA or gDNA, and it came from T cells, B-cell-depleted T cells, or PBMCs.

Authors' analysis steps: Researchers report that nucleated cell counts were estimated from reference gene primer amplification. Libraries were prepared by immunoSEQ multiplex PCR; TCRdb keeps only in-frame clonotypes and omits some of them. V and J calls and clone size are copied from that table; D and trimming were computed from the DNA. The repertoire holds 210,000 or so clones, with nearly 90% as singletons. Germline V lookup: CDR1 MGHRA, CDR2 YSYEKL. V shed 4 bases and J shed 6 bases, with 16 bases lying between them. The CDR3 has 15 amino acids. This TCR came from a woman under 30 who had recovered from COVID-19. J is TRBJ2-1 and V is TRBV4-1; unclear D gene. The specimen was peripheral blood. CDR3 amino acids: CASSPYDSASNEQFF. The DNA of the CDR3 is TGCGCCAGCAGCCCGTATGACTCGGCGTCCAATGAGCAGTTCTTC.